This T cell receptor beta chain was observed in a study of OX40 agonist ivuxolimab in advanced cancers. Study-level information: It was permissible to have had prior anti-PD-1, anti-PD-L1 or anti-CTLA-4 therapy, and less than 45% had some.

TCRdb keeps only in-frame clones here, not all; method: immunoSEQ multiplex PCR. The profile shows tens of thousands of clones, about 92% of them singletons. This clone appeared a single time. The CDR3 is 13 residues long. Looked up from germline, CDR1 is SGDLS and CDR2 is YYNGEE. J lost 5 bases, V lost 4 bases, and 6 bases had no gene match. The source was CD4+ or CD8+ T cells sorted from blood, collected in a trial of the OX40 agonist ivuxolimab. The receptor's source is an adult with an advanced solid tumor such as melanoma, head and neck, liver or kidney cancer. This sequence joins TRBV9 and TRBJ2-7, with 7 nucleotides matching TRBD2. The CDR3 sequence: CASSLSGEDEQYF. DNA for the CDR3: TGTGCCAGCAGCCTAAGCGGGGAGGACGAGCAGTACTTC.